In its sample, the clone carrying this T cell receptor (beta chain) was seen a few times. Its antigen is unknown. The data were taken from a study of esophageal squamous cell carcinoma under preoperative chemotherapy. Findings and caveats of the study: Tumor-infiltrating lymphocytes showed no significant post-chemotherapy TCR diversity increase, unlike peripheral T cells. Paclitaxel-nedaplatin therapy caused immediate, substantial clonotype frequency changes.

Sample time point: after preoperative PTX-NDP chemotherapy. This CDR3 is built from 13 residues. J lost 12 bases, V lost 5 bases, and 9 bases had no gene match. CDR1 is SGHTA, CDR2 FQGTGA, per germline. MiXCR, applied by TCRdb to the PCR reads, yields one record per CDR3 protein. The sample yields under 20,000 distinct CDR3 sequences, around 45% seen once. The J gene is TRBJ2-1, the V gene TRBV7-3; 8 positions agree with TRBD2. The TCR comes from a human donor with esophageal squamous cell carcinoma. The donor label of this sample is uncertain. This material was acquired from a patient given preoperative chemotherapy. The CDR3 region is CASSRSGTAAQFF. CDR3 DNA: TGTGCCAGCAGCCGTAGCGGGACGGCGGCGCAGTTCTTC.